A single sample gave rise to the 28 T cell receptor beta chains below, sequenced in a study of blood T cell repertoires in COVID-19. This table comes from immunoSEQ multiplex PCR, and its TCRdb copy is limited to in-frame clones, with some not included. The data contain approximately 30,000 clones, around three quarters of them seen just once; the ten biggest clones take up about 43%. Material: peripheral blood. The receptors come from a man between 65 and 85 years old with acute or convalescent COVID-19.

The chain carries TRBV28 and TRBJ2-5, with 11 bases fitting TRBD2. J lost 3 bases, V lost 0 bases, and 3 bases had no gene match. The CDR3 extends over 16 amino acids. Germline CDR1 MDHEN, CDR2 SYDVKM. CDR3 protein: CASSLWTSGKEETQYF. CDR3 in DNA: TGTGCCAGCAGTTTATGGACTAGCGGGAAGGAAGAGACCCAGTACTTC. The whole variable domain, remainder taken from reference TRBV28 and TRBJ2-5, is DVKVTQSSRYLVKRTGEKVFLECVQDMDHENMFWYRQDPGLGLRLIYFSYDVKMKEKGDIPEGYSVSREKKERFSLILESASTNQTSMYLCASSLWTSGKEETQYFGPGTRLLVL.

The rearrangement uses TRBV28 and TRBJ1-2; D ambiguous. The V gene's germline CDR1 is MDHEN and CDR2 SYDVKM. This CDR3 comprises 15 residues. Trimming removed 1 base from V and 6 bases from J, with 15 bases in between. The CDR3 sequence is CASSLSAGSQNGYTF. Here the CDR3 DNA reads TGTGCCAGCAGTTTATCAGCGGGATCCCAGAATGGCTACACCTTC.

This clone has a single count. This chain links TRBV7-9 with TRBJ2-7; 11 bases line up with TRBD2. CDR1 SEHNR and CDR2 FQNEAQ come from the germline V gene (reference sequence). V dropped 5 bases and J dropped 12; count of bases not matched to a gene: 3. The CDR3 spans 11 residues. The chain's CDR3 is CASSGTSGGYF. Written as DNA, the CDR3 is TGTGCCAGCAGCGGTACTAGCGGGGGGTACTTC.

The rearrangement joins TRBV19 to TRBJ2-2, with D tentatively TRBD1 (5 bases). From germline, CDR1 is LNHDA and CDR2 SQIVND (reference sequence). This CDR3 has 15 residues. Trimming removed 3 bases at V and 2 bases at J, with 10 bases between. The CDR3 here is CASSIRARNTGELFF. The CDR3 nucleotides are TGTGCCAGTAGTATCAGGGCCAGAAACACCGGGGAGCTGTTTTTT.

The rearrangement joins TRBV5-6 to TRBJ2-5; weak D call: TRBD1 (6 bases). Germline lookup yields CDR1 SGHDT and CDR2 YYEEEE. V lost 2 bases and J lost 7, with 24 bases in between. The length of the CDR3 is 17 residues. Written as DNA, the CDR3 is TGTGCCAGCAGCTTTTATGTGACTGTAGGGGGTACAGGGACCCAGTACTTC. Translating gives CASSFYVTVGGTGTQYF.

CDR3 amino acids: CASSIVRDSGSGELFF. The CDR3 nucleotides are TGTGCCAGTAGTATAGTCCGGGACAGCGGGAGCGGGGAGCTGTTTTTT. The gene calls are TRBV19 and TRBJ2-2; TRBD2 is a possible D gene (8 bases). In germline, CDR1 is LNHDA, CDR2 SQIVND (reference sequence). Trimming removed 1 base from V and 7 bases from J, with 16 bases in between. This CDR3 region has 16 residues. Based on the CDR3 plus reference TRBV19 and TRBJ2-2, the full variable domain is DGGITQSPKYLFRKEGQNVTLSCEQNLNHDAMYWYRQDPGQGLRLIYYSQIVNDFQKGDIAEGYSVSREKKESFPLTVTSAQKNPTAFYLCASSIVRDSGSGELFFGEGSRLTVL.

CDR3 sequence (DNA): TGTGCCTGGGTTGGGACAGGGTCTAACTATGGCTACACCTTC. It yields the protein CAWVGTGSNYGYTF. The chain has TRBV30 and TRBJ1-2, with TRBD1 matching over 9 bases. The V segment lost 5 bases and the J segment 0 bases; nucleotides outside the gene matches: 4. This CDR3 region has 14 residues. Germline V gene lookup returns CDR1 GTSNPN and CDR2 SVGIG (reference sequence).

The CDR3 nucleotides read TGTGCCAGCAGACGGCAGGTTGCTGGAAACACCATATATTTT. It codes for CASRRQVAGNTIYF. The rearrangement links TRBV2 to TRBJ1-3; unclear D gene. Between the trimmed V and J ends, which lost 6 bases and 2 bases, there was a span of 11 bases. This CDR3 is 14 amino acids long. Germline V lookup: CDR1 SNHLY, CDR2 FYNNEI.

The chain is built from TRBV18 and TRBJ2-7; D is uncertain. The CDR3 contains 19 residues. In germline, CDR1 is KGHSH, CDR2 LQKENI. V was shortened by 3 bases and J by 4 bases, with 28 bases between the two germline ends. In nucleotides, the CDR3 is TGTGCCAGCTCACCCGTAGATACGAGATCAATCTTACGACTTTACGAGCAGTACTTC. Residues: CASSPVDTRSILRLYEQYF.

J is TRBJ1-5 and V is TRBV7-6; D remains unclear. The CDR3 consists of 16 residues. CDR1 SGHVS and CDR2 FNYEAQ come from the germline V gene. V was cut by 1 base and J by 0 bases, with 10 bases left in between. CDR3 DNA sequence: TGTGCCAGCAGCTTAGGAGCCGGGAGTAGCAATCAGCCCCAGCATTTT. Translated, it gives CASSLGAGSSNQPQHF.

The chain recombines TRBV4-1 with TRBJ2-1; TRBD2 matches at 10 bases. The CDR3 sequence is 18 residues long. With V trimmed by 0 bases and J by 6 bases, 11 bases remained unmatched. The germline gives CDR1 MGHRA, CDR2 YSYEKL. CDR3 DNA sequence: TGCGCCAGCAGCCAAGATCAAGTCGGACTAGCGGTCCCCAATGAGCAGTTCTTC. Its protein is CASSQDQVGLAVPNEQFF.

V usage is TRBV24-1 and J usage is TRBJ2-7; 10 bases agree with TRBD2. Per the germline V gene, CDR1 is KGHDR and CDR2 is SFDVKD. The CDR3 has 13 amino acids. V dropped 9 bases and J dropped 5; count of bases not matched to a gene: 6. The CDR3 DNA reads TGTGCCACCGCCGGGACTAGCGCTAACGAGCAGTACTTC. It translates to CATAGTSANEQYF.

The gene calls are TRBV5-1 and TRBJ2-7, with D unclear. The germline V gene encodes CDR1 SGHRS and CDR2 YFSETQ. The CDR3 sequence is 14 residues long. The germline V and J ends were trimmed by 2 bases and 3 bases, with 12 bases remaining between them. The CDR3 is CASSLLRTGYEQYF. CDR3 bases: TGCGCCAGCAGCTTATTAAGAACGGGCTACGAGCAGTACTTC.

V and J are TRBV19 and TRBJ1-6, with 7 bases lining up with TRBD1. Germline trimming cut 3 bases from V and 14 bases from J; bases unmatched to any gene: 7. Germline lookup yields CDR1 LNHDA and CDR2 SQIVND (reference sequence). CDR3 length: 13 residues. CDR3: CASSIDRADALHF. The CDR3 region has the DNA TGTGCCAGTAGTATCGACAGGGCCGACGCCCTCCACTTT.

The CDR3: CASSSGTGGSITEAFF. Here the CDR3 DNA reads TGTGCCAGTAGTTCCGGGACAGGGGGGTCGATCACTGAAGCTTTCTTT. The rearrangement joins TRBV19 to TRBJ1-1; TRBD1 agrees at 11 bases. This CDR3 spans 16 amino acids. Per the germline V gene, CDR1 is LNHDA and CDR2 is SQIVND (reference sequence). The V and J ends lost 5 bases and 4 bases, in that order; junction bases with no gene match: 9. The variable domain in full, completed from reference TRBV19 and TRBJ1-1, reads DGGITQSPKYLFRKEGQNVTLSCEQNLNHDAMYWYRQDPGQGLRLIYYSQIVNDFQKGDIAEGYSVSREKKESFPLTVTSAQKNPTAFYLCASSSGTGGSITEAFFGQGTRLTVV.

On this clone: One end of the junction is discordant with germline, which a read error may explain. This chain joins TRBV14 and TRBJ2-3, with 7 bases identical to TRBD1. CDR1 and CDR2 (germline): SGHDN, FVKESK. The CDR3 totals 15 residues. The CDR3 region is CASSQPGQSTYTQYF. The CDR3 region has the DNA TGTGCCAGCAGCCAGCCGGGACAGAGCACATATACGCAGTATTTT.

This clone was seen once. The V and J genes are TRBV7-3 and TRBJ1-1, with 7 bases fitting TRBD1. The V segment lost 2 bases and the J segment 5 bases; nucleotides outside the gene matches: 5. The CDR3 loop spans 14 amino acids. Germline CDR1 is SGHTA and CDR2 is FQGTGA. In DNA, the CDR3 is TGTGCCAGCAGCTTAGCCCCGGGACAGACTGAAGCTTTCTTT. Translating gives CASSLAPGQTEAFF.

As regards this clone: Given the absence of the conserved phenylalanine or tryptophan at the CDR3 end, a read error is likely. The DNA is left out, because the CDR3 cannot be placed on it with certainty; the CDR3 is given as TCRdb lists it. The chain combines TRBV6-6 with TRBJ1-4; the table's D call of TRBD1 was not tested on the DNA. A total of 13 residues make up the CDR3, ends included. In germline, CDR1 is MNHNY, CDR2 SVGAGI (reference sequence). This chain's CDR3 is CASNQGGLGMGFY.

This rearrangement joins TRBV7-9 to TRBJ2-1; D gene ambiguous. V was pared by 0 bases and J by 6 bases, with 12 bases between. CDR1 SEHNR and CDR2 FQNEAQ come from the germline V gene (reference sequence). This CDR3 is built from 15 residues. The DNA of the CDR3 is TGTGCCAGCAGCTTAGCGGTCCTAGACCCCAATGAGCAGTTCTTC. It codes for CASSLAVLDPNEQFF.

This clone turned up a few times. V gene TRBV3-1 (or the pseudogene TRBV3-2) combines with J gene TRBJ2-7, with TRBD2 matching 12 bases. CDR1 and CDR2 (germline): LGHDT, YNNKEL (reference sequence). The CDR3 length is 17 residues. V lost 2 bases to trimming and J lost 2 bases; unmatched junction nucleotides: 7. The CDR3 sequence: CASSQPLTSGGPYEQYF. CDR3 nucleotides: TGTGCCAGCAGCCAACCGCTGACTAGCGGGGGACCCTACGAGCAGTACTTC.

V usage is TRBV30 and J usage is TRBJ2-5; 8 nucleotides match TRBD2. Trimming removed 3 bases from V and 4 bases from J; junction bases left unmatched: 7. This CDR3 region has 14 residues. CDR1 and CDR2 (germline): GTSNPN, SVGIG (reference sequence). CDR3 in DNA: TGTGCCTGGAGGGCCCGACTAGCGAGAGAGACCCAGTACTTC. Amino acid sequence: CAWRARLARETQYF.

CDR3 DNA sequence: TGCGCCAGCAGCCCCTTCGAGGGAAACTATGGCTACACCTTC. Residues: CASSPFEGNYGYTF. V and J are TRBV4-3 and TRBJ1-2; D is unclear. Trimming stripped 4 bases from V and 2 bases from J, with 11 bases between. The CDR3 covers 14 residues. Germline CDR1 LGHNA, CDR2 YSLEER.

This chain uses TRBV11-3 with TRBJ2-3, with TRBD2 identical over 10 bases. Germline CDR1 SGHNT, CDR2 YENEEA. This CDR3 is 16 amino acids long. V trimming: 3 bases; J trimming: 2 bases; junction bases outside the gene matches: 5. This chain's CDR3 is CASSFASGGHTDTQYF. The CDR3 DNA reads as TGTGCCAGCAGCTTTGCTAGCGGGGGCCACACAGATACGCAGTATTTT.

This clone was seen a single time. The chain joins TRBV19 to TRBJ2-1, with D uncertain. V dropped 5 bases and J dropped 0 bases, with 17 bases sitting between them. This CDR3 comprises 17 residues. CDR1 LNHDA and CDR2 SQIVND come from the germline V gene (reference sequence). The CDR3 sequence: CASSSPGGRPSYNEQFF. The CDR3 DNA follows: TGTGCCAGTAGTTCCCCCGGCGGCCGACCCTCCTACAATGAGCAGTTCTTC.

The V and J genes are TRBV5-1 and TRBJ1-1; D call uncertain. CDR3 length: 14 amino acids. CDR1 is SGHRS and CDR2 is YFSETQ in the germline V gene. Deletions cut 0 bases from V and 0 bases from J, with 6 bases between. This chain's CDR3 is CASSLDSMNTEAFF. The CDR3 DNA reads TGCGCCAGCAGCTTGGATTCCATGAACACTGAAGCTTTCTTT.

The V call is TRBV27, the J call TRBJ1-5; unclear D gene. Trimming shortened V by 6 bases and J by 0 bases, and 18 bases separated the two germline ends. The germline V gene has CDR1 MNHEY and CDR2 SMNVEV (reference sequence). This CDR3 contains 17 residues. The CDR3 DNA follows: TGTGCCAGCAGCCTGTACAGCCCCACGGTTAGCAATCAGCCCCAGCATTTT. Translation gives CASSLYSPTVSNQPQHF.

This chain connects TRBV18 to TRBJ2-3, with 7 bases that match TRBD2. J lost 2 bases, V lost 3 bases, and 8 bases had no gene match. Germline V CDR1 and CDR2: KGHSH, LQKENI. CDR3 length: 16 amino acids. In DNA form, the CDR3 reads TGTGCCAGCTCACCGGTTGGCGGGGGATACACAGATACGCAGTATTTT. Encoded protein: CASSPVGGGYTDTQYF.

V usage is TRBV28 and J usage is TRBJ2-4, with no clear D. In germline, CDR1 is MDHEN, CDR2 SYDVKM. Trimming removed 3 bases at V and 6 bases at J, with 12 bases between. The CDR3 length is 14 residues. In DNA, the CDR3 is TGTGCCAGCAGTTTTCAGCTAGTTGCAAACATTCAGTACTTC. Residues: CASSFQLVANIQYF.